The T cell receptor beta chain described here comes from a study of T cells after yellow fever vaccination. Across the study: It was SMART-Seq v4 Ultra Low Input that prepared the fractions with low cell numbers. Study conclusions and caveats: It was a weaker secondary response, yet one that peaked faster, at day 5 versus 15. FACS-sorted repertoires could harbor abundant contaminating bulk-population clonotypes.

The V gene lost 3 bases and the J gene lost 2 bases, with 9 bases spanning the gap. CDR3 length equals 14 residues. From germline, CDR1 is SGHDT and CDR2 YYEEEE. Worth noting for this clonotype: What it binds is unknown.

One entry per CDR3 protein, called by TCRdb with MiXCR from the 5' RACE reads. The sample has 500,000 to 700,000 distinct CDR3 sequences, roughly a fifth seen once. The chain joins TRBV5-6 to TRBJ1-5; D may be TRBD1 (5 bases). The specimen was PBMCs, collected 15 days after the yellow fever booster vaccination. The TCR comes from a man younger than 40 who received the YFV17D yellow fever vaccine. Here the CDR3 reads CASSSGVGNQPQHF. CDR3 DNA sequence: TGTGCCAGCAGCTCGGGGGTAGGCAATCAGCCCCAGCATTTT.